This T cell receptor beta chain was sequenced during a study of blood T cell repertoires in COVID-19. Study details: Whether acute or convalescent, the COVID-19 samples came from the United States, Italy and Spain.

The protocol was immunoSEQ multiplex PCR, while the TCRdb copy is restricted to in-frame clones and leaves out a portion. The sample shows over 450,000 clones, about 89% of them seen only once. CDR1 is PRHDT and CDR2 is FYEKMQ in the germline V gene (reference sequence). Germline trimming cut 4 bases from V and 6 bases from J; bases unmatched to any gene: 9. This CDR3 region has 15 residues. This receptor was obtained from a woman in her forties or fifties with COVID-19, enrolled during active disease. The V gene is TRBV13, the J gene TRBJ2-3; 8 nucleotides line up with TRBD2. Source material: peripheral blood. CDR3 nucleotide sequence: TGTGCCAGCAGCTCTTACGTAGCGGGGCCCGATACGCAGTATTTT. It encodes CASSSYVAGPDTQYF.